Below, 11 T cell receptor beta chains from the same sample are listed, as sequenced in a study of cytomegalovirus exposure and HLA in healthy donors. The PCR employed 60 Vbeta primers together with 13 Jbeta primers. Generated by immunoSEQ multiplex PCR, the TCRdb table keeps only in-frame clones and is missing some. Altogether about 130,000 clones are present, 60% to 75% being singletons, with the ten largest covering about 1.5%. The sequencing input was PBMCs. The source of these receptors is a human donor in good health.

V usage is TRBV9 and J usage is TRBJ2-7; the match to TRBD1 covers 7 bases. V was clipped by 3 bases and J by 6 bases; unmatched bases: 9. Germline assignment: CDR1 SGDLS and CDR2 YYNGEE. This CDR3 has 14 residues. The CDR3 here is CASSGGTDFAEQYF. The CDR3 bases are TGTGCCAGCAGCGGGGGGACAGACTTCGCCGAGCAGTACTTC.

V gene TRBV10-3 combines with J gene TRBJ2-1; 10 positions match TRBD1. CDR1 and CDR2 from the germline V gene are ENHRY and SYGVKD. V lost 6 bases to trimming and J lost 8 bases; unmatched junction nucleotides: 7. There are 14 residues in the CDR3. The CDR3 sequence: CAIRGDRGGDEQFF. The CDR3, as DNA: TGTGCCATCAGGGGGGACAGGGGAGGGGATGAGCAGTTCTTC.

In the case of this clone: The germline gene is not matched at one end of the junction; a read error may be the cause. The chain has TRBV28 and TRBJ2-5; D may be TRBD1 (6 bases). This CDR3 is 14 amino acids long. Per germline, CDR1 MDHEN and CDR2 SYDVKM. The CDR3 DNA is TGTGCCAGCAGTTTCCCCCACAGGGAAGAGGCCCAGTACTTC. The encoded protein is CASSFPHREEAQYF. The whole variable domain, remainder taken from reference TRBV28 and TRBJ2-5, is DVKVTQSSRYLVKRTGEKVFLECVQDMDHENMFWYRQDPGLGLRLIYFSYDVKMKEKGDIPEGYSVSREKKERFSLILESASTNQTSMYLCASSFPHREEAQYFGPGTRLLVL.

The chain is built from TRBV5-1 and TRBJ2-1, with 7 bases identical to TRBD1. The junction had 4 bases not matched to a gene; V was cut back by 4 bases and J by 0 bases. The CDR3 is 15 residues long. Looked up from germline, CDR1 is SGHRS and CDR2 is YFSETQ. CDR3 nucleotides: TGCGCCAGCAGCCTGGACAGGAGCTCCTACAATGAGCAGTTCTTC. Translating it yields CASSLDRSSYNEQFF.

The rearrangement joins TRBV7-2 to TRBJ2-2; 10 bases match TRBD2. The CDR3 loop spans 16 amino acids. V lost 2 bases, J lost 3 bases, and 3 bases stayed unmatched. Germline CDR1 reads SGHTA; CDR2 reads FQGNSA. For the CDR3, the DNA is TGTGCCAGCAGCTTAAGCGGGAGGGCGGACACCGGGGAGCTGTTTTTT. Its translation is CASSLSGRADTGELFF.

The chain links TRBV6-5 to TRBJ1-3; 7 bases align to TRBD1. After removal of 9 bases from V and 4 bases from J, the junction contained 9 bases not matched to a gene. From germline, CDR1 is MNHEY and CDR2 SVGAGI. The length of the CDR3 is 14 residues. This chain's CDR3 is CASTGQNFGNTIYF. Written as DNA, the CDR3 is TGTGCCAGTACGGGACAGAACTTCGGAAACACCATATATTTT.

V usage is TRBV5-4 and J usage is TRBJ2-5; possible D gene TRBD2, 5 bases. V was pared by 4 bases and J by 5 bases, with 15 bases between. The germline V gene has CDR1 SGHNT and CDR2 YYREEE (reference sequence). The CDR3 is made up of 14 amino acids. CDR3 coding DNA: TGTGCCAGCAGCCAGAGGGCTAGAGGGGAGACCCAGTACTTC. Protein sequence: CASSQRARGETQYF.

The V and J genes are TRBV2 and TRBJ1-2, with 9 bases matching TRBD1. Losses at the gene ends were 6 bases for V and 8 bases for J; bases not matched to a gene: 7. This CDR3 is 13 amino acids long. Per the germline V gene, CDR1 is SNHLY and CDR2 is FYNNEI. The CDR3 loop reads CASSSQGAGGYTF. CDR3 bases: TGTGCCAGCAGCTCACAGGGGGCAGGGGGCTACACCTTC.

The chain joins TRBV29-1 to TRBJ2-7; 7 bases agree with TRBD1. The CDR3 is 14 residues long. Trimming removed 6 bases from V and 4 bases from J; junction bases left unmatched: 12. Germline CDR1 and CDR2: SQVTM and ANQGSEA. The CDR3 DNA follows: TGCAGCGTGAATAACAGGGGCATCCGTTACGAGCAGTACTTC. Its protein product is CSVNNRGIRYEQYF.

The V and J genes are TRBV9 and TRBJ2-3, with 7 bases lining up with TRBD2. The CDR3 is made up of 18 amino acids. Germline lookup yields CDR1 SGDLS and CDR2 YYNGEE. With V trimmed by 0 bases and J by 6 bases, 16 bases remained unmatched. The CDR3 coding sequence is TGTGCCAGCAGCGTAGCTCTCGGGGCGGGAGTCCCTGGGGATACGCAGTATTTT. Protein product: CASSVALGAGVPGDTQYF.

With regard to this clone: One junction end disagrees with the germline gene, perhaps due to a read error. The chain employs TRBV7-7 and TRBJ2-5, with 11 bases that match TRBD2. The CDR3 is 15 amino acids. Looked up from germline, CDR1 is SSHAT and CDR2 is FNYEAQ (reference sequence). The CDR3 nucleotides read TGTGCTAGCAGCGTTGGTTTAGCGGGAGGGGAGACCCAGTACTTC. Translation: CASSVGLAGGETQYF.